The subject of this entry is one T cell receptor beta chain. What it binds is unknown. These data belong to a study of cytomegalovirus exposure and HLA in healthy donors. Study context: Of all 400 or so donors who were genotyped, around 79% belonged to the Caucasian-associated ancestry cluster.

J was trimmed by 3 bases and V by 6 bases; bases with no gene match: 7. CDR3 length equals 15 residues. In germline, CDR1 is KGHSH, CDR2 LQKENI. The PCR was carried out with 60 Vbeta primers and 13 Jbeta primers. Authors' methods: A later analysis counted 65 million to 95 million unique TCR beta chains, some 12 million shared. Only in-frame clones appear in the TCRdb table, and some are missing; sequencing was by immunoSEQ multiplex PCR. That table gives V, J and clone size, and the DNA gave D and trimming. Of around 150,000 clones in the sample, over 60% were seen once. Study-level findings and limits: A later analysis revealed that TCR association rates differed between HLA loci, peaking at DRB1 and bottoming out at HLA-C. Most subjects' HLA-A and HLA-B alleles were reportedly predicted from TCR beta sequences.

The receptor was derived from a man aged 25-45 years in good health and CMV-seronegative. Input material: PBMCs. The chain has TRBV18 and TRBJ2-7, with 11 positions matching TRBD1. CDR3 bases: TGTGCCAGCTCGGAAGGACAGGGGGCTCTCTACGAGCAGTACTTC. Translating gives CASSEGQGALYEQYF.